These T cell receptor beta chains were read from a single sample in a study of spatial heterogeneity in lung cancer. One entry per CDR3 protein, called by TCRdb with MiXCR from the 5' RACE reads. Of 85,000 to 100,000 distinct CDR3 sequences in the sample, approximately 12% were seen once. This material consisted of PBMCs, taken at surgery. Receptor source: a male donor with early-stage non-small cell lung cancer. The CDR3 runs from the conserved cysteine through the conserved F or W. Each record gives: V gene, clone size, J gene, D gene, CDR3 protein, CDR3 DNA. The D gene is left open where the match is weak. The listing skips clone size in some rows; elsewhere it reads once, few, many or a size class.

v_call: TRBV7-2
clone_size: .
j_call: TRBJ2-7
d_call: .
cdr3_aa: CASSLGPKYEQYF
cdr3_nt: TGTGCCAGCAGCTTAGGACCGAAATACGAGCAGTACTTC

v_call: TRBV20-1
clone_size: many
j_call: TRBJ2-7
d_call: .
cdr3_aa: CSAHRGGFYEQYF
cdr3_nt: TGCAGTGCTCATCGGGGCGGGTTTTACGAGCAGTACTTC

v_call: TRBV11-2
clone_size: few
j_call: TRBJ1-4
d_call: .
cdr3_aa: CASSPRGINEKLFF
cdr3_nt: TGTGCCAGCAGCCCCCGGGGCATTAATGAAAAACTGTTTTTT

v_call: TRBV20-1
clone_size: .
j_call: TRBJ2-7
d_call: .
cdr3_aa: CSASAPYEQYF
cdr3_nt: TGCAGTGCTAGCGCACCCTACGAGCAGTACTTC

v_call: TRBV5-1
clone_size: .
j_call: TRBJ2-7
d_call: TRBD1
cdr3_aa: CASSRTTSGTEGYEQYF
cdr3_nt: TGCGCCAGCAGCCGTACGACCTCCGGGACAGAAGGTTACGAGCAGTACTTC

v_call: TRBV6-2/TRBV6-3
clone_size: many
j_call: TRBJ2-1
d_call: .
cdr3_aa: CASAGRRPSSYNEQFF
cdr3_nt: TGTGCCAGCGCAGGACGGAGGCCGAGCTCCTACAATGAGCAGTTCTTC

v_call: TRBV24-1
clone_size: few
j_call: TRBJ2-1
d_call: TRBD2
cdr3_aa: CATSDSRRLAGGNEQFF
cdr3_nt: TGTGCCACCAGTGATTCCCGGAGGCTAGCGGGGGGCAATGAGCAGTTCTTC

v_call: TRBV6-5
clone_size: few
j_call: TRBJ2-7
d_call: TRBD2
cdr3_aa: CASSRRLADTYEQYF
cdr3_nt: TGTGCCAGCAGCAGAAGACTAGCGGATACCTACGAGCAGTACTTC

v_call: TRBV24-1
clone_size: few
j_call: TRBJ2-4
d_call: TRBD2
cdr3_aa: CATSGTGTSGGANIQYF
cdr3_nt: TGTGCCACCAGTGGTACCGGGACTAGCGGGGGGGCTAACATTCAGTACTTC

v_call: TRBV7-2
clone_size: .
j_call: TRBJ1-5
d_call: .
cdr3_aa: CASSPGARGNQPQHF
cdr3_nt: TGTGCCAGCAGCCCGGGGGCCAGGGGCAATCAGCCCCAGCATTTT

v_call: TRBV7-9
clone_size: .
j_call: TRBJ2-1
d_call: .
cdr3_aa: CASSRGSNNEQFF
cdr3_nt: TGTGCCAGCAGTCGGGGGTCGAACAATGAGCAGTTCTTC

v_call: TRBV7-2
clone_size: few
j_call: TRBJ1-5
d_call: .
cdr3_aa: CASSPLGGANQPQHF
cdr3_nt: TGTGCCAGCAGCCCTCTAGGAGGGGCGAATCAGCCCCAGCATTTT

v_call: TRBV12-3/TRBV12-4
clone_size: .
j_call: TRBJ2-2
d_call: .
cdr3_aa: CASNLGDTYNTGELFF
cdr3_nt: TGTGCCAGCAACCTGGGGGACACTTATAACACCGGGGAGCTGTTTTTT

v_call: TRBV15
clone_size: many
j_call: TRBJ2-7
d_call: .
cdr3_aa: CATSRVVGGGDEQYF
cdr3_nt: TGTGCCACCAGCAGAGTAGTGGGAGGGGGTGACGAGCAGTACTTC

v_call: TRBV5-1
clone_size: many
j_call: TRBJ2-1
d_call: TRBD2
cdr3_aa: CASSSLAGGPNEQFF
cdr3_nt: TGCGCCAGCAGCTCTCTAGCGGGGGGGCCTAATGAGCAGTTCTTC

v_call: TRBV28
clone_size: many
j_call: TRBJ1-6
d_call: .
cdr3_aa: CATENQVGSPLHF
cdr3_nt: TGTGCCACCGAAAACCAAGTCGGTTCACCCCTCCACTTT

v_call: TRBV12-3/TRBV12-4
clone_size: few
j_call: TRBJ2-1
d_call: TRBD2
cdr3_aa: CASRGGLTYNEQFF
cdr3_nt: TGTGCCAGCAGGGGGGGGTTAACCTACAATGAGCAGTTCTTC

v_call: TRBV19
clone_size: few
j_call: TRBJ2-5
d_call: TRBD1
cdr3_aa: CASSMDREEETQYF
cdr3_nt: TGTGCCAGTAGTATGGACAGGGAGGAGGAGACCCAGTACTTC

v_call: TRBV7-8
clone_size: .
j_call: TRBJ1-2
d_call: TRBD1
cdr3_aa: CASSLATGGYGYTF
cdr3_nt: TGTGCCAGCAGCTTAGCCACAGGGGGCTATGGCTACACCTTC

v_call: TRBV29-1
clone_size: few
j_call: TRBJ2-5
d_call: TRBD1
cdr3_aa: CSVGTGGAERTQYF
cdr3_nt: TGCAGCGTTGGGACAGGGGGCGCGGAGCGGACCCAGTACTTC

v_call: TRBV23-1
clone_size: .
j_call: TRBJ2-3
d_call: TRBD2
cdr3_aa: CASPRLSAGTSGTFTDTQYF
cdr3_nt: TGCGCCAGCCCCCGTCTCTCCGCTGGGACTAGCGGGACCTTCACAGATACGCAGTATTTT

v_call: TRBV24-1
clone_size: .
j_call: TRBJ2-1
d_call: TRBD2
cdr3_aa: CATSGTSGESSYNEQFF
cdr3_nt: TGTGCCACCAGTGGGACTAGCGGGGAGAGCTCCTACAATGAGCAGTTCTTC

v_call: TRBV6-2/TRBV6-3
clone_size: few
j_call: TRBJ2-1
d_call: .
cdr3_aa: CASRSAGRARAPFF
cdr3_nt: TGTGCCAGCAGATCCGCCGGGCGGGCGAGGGCCCCGTTCTTC

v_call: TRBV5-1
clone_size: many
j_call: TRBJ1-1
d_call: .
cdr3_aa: CASSSGTKNTEAFF
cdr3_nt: TGCGCCAGCAGCTCCGGGACAAAGAACACTGAAGCTTTCTTT

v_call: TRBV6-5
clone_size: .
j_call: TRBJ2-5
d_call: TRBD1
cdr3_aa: CASSYSLGGRETQYF
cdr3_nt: TGTGCCAGCAGTTACTCGCTAGGGGGCAGGGAGACCCAGTACTTC

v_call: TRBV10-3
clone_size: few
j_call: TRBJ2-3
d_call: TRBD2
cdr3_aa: CAIMASGGARDTQYF
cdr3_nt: TGTGCCATCATGGCTAGCGGGGGGGCAAGGGATACGCAGTATTTT

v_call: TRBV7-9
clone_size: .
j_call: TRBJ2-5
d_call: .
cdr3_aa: CASSSLRAGQETQYF
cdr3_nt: TGTGCCAGCAGCTCCTTACGCGCAGGCCAAGAGACCCAGTACTTC

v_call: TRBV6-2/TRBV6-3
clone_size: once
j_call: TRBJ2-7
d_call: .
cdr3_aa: CASSEGYEQYF
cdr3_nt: TGTGCCAGCAGTGAGGGCTACGAGCAGTACTTC

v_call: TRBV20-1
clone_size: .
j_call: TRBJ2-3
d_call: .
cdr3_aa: CSARVSGSTDTQYF
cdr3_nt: TGCAGTGCTAGGGTTAGCGGAAGCACAGATACGCAGTATTTT